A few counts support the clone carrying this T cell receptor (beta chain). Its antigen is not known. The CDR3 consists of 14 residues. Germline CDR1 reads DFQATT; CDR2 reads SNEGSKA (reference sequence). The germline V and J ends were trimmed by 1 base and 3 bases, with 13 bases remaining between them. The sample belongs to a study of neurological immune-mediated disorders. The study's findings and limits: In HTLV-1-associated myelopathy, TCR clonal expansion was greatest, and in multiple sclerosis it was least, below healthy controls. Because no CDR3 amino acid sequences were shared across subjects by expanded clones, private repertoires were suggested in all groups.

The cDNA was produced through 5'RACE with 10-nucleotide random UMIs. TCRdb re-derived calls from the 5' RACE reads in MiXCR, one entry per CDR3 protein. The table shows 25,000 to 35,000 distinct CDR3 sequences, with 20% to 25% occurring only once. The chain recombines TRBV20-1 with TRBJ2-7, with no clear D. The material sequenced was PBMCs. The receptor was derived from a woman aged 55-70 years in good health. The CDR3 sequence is CSARGPLIGYEQYF. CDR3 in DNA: TGCAGTGCTAGAGGGCCACTAATAGGCTACGAGCAGTACTTC.